The 26 T cell receptor beta chains in this list originate from one sample, sequenced in a study of blood T cell repertoires in COVID-19. TCRdb's table, derived via immunoSEQ multiplex PCR, lists solely in-frame clones and lacks some. The table includes hundreds of thousands of clones, 70% to 90% detected once. Sequenced input: peripheral blood. Receptors were obtained from a man aged 18 to 30 with active or convalescent COVID-19.

V and J are TRBV7-2 and TRBJ1-2, with 10 bases identical to TRBD1. Germline CDR1 reads SGHTA; CDR2 reads FQGNSA. The CDR3 spans 14 residues. With 3 bases clipped from V and 8 bases from J, the junction kept 6 bases outside the gene matches. The chain's CDR3 is CASSFGDRGRGYTF. Written as DNA, the CDR3 is TGTGCCAGCAGCTTCGGAGACAGGGGGCGGGGCTACACCTTC.

The chain joins TRBV4-3 to TRBJ1-1; D not resolved. Germline assignment: CDR1 LGHNA and CDR2 YSLEER. This CDR3 has 14 residues. V gave up 10 bases and J gave up 4 bases, with 19 bases separating them. Here the CDR3 reads CATSAQRRGTEAFF. In nucleotides, the CDR3 is TGCGCCACTAGTGCGCAGAGGAGAGGCACTGAAGCTTTCTTT.

The chain uses TRBV24-1 and TRBJ2-6; the D is unclear. The CDR3 is 14 residues long. Trimming took 5 bases from V and 2 from J, leaving 6 bases between them. CDR1 and CDR2 from the germline V gene are KGHDR and SFDVKD. CDR3: CATSGATGANVLTF. The DNA for the CDR3 is TGTGCCACCAGTGGGGCTACTGGGGCCAACGTCCTGACTTTC.

V is TRBV27 and J is TRBJ2-5, with 10 bases fitting TRBD2. Germline V gene sequence: CDR1 MNHEY, CDR2 SMNVEV (reference sequence). Losses at the gene ends were 5 bases for V and 4 bases for J; bases not matched to a gene: 10. This CDR3 is 16 amino acids long. CDR3 protein: CASSRNSGGARETQYF. The CDR3 nucleotides read TGTGCCAGCAGTCGGAACAGCGGGGGGGCACGAGAGACCCAGTACTTC.

The chain combines TRBV28 with TRBJ1-1; 11 bases agree with TRBD1. The CDR3 is 15 residues long. V shed 4 bases, J shed 5 bases, and the junction held 6 bases outside the gene matches. Germline CDR1 MDHEN, CDR2 SYDVKM. Here the CDR3 DNA reads TGTGCCAGCAGTTCTTCCGGGACAGGGGGGACTGAAGCTTTCTTT. This gives the protein CASSSSGTGGTEAFF.

V and J are TRBV7-3 and TRBJ2-1; 8 bases are a match to TRBD2. With 4 bases clipped from V and 0 bases from J, the junction kept 8 bases outside the gene matches. This CDR3 has 17 amino acids. Germline values: CDR1 SGHTA, CDR2 FQGTGA. The CDR3 nucleotides read TGTGCCAGCAGCTCTAACGGACTAGCCGCCTCCTACAATGAGCAGTTCTTC. Amino acids: CASSSNGLAASYNEQFF. Variable domain in full (rest from reference TRBV7-3 and TRBJ2-1): GAGVSQTPSNKVTEKGKYVELRCDPISGHTALYWYRQSLGQGPEFLIYFQGTGAADDSGLPNDRFFAVRPEGSVSTLKIQRTERGDSAVYLCASSSNGLAASYNEQFFGPGTRLTVL.

The chain has TRBV5-1 and TRBJ1-6; 9 bases line up with TRBD1. Germline CDR1 is SGHRS and CDR2 is YFSETQ. There are 16 residues in the CDR3. V was pared by 1 base and J by 4 bases, with 3 bases of the junction left unmatched. DNA of the CDR3: TGCGCCAGCAGCTTGACAGGGGGCAGTTATAATTCACCCCTCCACTTT. This codes for CASSLTGGSYNSPLHF.

The V call is TRBV19, the J call TRBJ2-6, with D possibly being TRBD1 (5 bases). The CDR3 spans 16 residues. Germline loops: CDR1 LNHDA, CDR2 SQIVND (reference sequence). The germline V and J ends were trimmed by 5 bases and 4 bases, with 15 bases remaining between them. CDR3 amino acids: CASSPERGPGANVLTF. CDR3 sequence (DNA): TGTGCCAGTAGTCCAGAAAGGGGTCCCGGGGCCAACGTCCTGACTTTC.

This clone was picked up one time. In DNA, the CDR3 is TGTGCCAGCAGCCAATCATCCGGGACAGGGTTAAATCAGCCCCAGCATTTT. Translation: CASSQSSGTGLNQPQHF. This sequence joins TRBV7-9 and TRBJ1-5, with TRBD1 matching over 9 bases. Germline V CDR1 and CDR2: SEHNR, FQNEAQ (reference sequence). V shed 5 bases and J 4 bases; nucleotides not matched to a gene: 12. This CDR3 contains 17 residues.

The rearrangement joins TRBV7-2 to TRBJ2-7, with 8 bases matching TRBD2. Germline V CDR1 and CDR2: SGHTA, FQGNSA. The trim removed 2 bases at V and 3 bases at J, leaving 6 bases unmatched. The CDR3 has 15 amino acids. The CDR3 sequence is CASSLSLAGDYEQYF. The CDR3 DNA sequence: TGTGCCAGCAGCTTAAGCCTAGCGGGCGACTACGAGCAGTACTTC.

This chain joins TRBV12-3 or TRBV12-4 and TRBJ1-2; TRBD1 might be the D (6 bases). V was shortened by 5 bases and J by 5 bases, with 12 bases between the two germline ends. This CDR3 region has 13 residues. The CDR3: CASSLRDTYGYTF. The DNA of the CDR3 is TGTGCCAGCAGTCTCCGGGACACATATGGCTACACCTTC.

V gene TRBV19 combines with J gene TRBJ1-1, with 8 positions matching TRBD1. The CDR3 contains 14 residues. CDR1 is LNHDA and CDR2 is SQIVND in the germline V gene (reference sequence). With 7 bases clipped from V and 0 bases from J, the junction kept 4 bases outside the gene matches. The CDR3 DNA reads as TGTGCCAGTAAAGGACAGGGAATGAACACTGAAGCTTTCTTT. This gives the protein CASKGQGMNTEAFF.

The chain joins TRBV11-3 to TRBJ2-1; D gene uncertain. CDR3 length equals 13 residues. Germline assignment: CDR1 SGHNT and CDR2 YENEEA. The V end was cut by 2 bases, the J end by 8 bases, with 10 bases between. The CDR3 is CASSLISRDEQFF. DNA for the CDR3: TGTGCCAGCAGCTTAATTTCTCGCGATGAGCAGTTCTTC.

The rearrangement links TRBV28 to TRBJ1-2; 8 bases are a match to TRBD1. The CDR3 covers 12 residues. Unmatched junction bases numbered 6, after V lost 7 bases and J lost 8 bases. Germline CDR1 is MDHEN and CDR2 is SYDVKM. DNA for the CDR3: TGTGCCAGCACAGGGGGCCCTACCGGCTACACCTTC. This gives the protein CASTGGPTGYTF.

The rearrangement links TRBV15 to TRBJ2-3; 15 bases are shared with TRBD2. Germline loops: CDR1 LNHNV, CDR2 YYDKDF (reference sequence). V shed 5 bases, J shed 5 bases, and the junction held 11 bases outside the gene matches. CDR3 size: 18 residues. This CDR3 reads CATSPRTSGGAVGDTQYF. In nucleotides, the CDR3 is TGTGCCACCAGCCCCCGGACTAGCGGGGGGGCCGTTGGAGATACGCAGTATTTT.

The rearrangement uses TRBV27 and TRBJ1-2, with a possible D match to TRBD1 (5 bases). The CDR3 sequence is 16 residues long. Trimming took 2 bases from V and 4 from J, leaving 17 bases between them. Germline V gives CDR1 MNHEY, CDR2 SMNVEV (reference sequence). The CDR3 reads CASSLSSLTARYGYTF. The CDR3 nucleotides read TGTGCCAGCAGTTTAAGCTCGTTGACAGCACGCTATGGCTACACCTTC.

To note about this clone: Its ends do not fully match the called genes, so a read error is possible. This sequence joins TRBV7-2 and TRBJ1-2; possible D gene TRBD1, 5 bases. The CDR3 has 15 amino acids. Germline V gene data show CDR1 as SGHTA and CDR2 as FQGNSA. This chain's CDR3 is CASSLTYERGKSLSF. CDR3 DNA sequence: TGTGCCAGCAGCTTAACATATGAAAGGGGTAAATCGCTAAGCTTC. The full variable domain, its missing parts supplied by reference TRBV7-2 and TRBJ1-2, is GAGVSQSPSNKVTEKGKDVELRCDPISGHTALYWYRQSLGQGLEFLIYFQGNSAPDKSGLPSDRFSAERTGGSVSTLTIQRTQQEDSAVYLCASSLTYERGKSLSFGSGTRLTVV.

The chain uses TRBV19 and TRBJ1-1, with a tentative D call TRBD1 (6 bases). Looked up from germline, CDR1 is LNHDA and CDR2 is SQIVND (reference sequence). Trimming pared 4 bases from V and 3 bases from J, leaving 27 bases between. This CDR3 region has 19 residues. The DNA of the CDR3 is TGTGCCAGTAGTAGCCCCGTCAATCCCACTCCGGACAGAGACACTGAAGCTTTCTTT. Protein: CASSSPVNPTPDRDTEAFF.

The chain joins TRBV18 to TRBJ2-1; TRBD2 is a possible D gene (6 bases). CDR1 is KGHSH, CDR2 LQKENI, per germline. The CDR3 covers 18 residues. Trimming left V 3 bases short and J 3 bases short, with 21 bases between. The CDR3 loop reads CASSPYFSGTGFYNEQFF. The CDR3 DNA reads as TGTGCCAGCTCACCTTACTTTTCCGGGACTGGATTCTACAATGAGCAGTTCTTC.

V is TRBV5-1 and J is TRBJ2-1; 9 bases map to TRBD1. The CDR3 totals 17 residues. The germline V gene has CDR1 SGHRS and CDR2 YFSETQ. J gave up 5 bases and V 0 bases, and 9 bases lay outside the gene matches. The CDR3 protein is CASSLGISQGAHNEQFF. The CDR3 nucleotides are TGCGCCAGCAGCTTGGGAATCTCACAGGGGGCCCACAATGAGCAGTTCTTC.

This clone was picked up a small number of times. V is TRBV20-1 and J is TRBJ1-3; D is ambiguous. The germline V gene encodes CDR1 DFQATT and CDR2 SNEGSKA (reference sequence). This CDR3 has 14 residues. Trimming shortened V by 3 bases and J by 0 bases, and 9 bases separated the two germline ends. Here the CDR3 reads CSASGSDSGNTIYF. CDR3 nucleotides: TGCAGTGCTAGTGGGAGTGACTCTGGAAACACCATATATTTT.

This chain uses TRBV4-3 with TRBJ2-6; D is ambiguous. The V gene lost 6 bases and the J gene lost 0 bases, with 3 bases spanning the gap. The germline V gene has CDR1 LGHNA and CDR2 YSLEER. This CDR3 is 13 amino acids long. The CDR3 sequence is CASSISGANVLTF. The CDR3 DNA sequence: TGCGCCAGCAGTATCTCTGGGGCCAACGTCCTGACTTTC.

This clone turned up a few times. CDR3: CASSSTGIYGYTF. As DNA, the CDR3 is TGTGCCAGCAGCTCAACCGGGATCTATGGCTACACCTTC. V is TRBV5-4 and J is TRBJ1-2; the D is unclear. The CDR3 covers 13 residues. V was shortened by 3 bases and J by 4 bases, with 10 bases between the two germline ends. Per germline, CDR1 SGHNT and CDR2 YYREEE (reference sequence).

On this clone: Other DNA variants within this sample encode the same CDR3. The J gene is TRBJ2-5, the V gene TRBV7-2; unclear D gene. The CDR3 spans 11 residues. Germline CDR1 SGHTA, CDR2 FQGNSA. V lost 5 bases, J lost 2 bases, and 3 bases lay in between. In DNA, the CDR3 is TGTGCCAGCAGCCTTCAAGAGACCCAGTACTTC. Residues: CASSLQETQYF.

This clone was seen a single time. The V call is TRBV6-6, the J call TRBJ1-2; the D gene is possibly TRBD1 (6 bases). This CDR3 has 15 amino acids. Germline assignment: CDR1 MNHNY and CDR2 SVGAGI (reference sequence). Trimming pared 6 bases from V and 2 bases from J, leaving 16 bases between. DNA for the CDR3: TGTGCCAGCAGGGTACGGGACACTTCGAACTATGGCTACACCTTC. It codes for CASRVRDTSNYGYTF.

The genes are TRBV4-3 and TRBJ1-3; D remains ambiguous. The CDR3 covers 16 residues. Between the trimmed V and J ends, which lost 4 bases and 3 bases, there was a span of 16 bases. Germline CDR1 LGHNA, CDR2 YSLEER. DNA of the CDR3: TGCGCCAGCAGCCCCCAGGAGGTAATCTTTGGAAACACCATATATTTT. Its protein is CASSPQEVIFGNTIYF.